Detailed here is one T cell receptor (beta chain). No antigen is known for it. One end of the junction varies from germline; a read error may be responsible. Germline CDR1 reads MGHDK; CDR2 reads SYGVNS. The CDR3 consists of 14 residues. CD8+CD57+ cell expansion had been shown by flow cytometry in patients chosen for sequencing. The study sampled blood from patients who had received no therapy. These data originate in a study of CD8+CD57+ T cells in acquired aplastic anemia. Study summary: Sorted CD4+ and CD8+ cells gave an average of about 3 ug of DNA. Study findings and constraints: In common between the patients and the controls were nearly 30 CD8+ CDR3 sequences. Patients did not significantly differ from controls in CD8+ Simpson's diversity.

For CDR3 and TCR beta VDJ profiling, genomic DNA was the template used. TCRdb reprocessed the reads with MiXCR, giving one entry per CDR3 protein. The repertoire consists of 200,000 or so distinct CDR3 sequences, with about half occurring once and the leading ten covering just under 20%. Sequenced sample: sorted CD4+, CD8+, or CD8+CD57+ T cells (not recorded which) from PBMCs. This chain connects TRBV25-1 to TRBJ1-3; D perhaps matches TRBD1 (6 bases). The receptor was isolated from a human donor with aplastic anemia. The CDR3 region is CASSGPGAGSTIYF. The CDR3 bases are TGTGCCAGCAGTGGGCCAGGGGCTGGAAGCACCATATATTTT.